Presented here are 30 T cell receptor beta chains from one specimen sequenced in a study of T cell responses to AZD1222 COVID-19 vaccine. The data were produced by immunoSEQ multiplex PCR, yet TCRdb's version contains in-frame clones alone and is incomplete. The table includes roughly 140,000 clones, 91% detected once. The specimen was peripheral blood, collected on day 0 of AZD1222 vaccination. All receptors come from an adult in good health.

The genes are TRBV5-8 and TRBJ1-4, with D tentatively TRBD1 (5 bases). Germline V gene lookup returns CDR1 SGHTS and CDR2 YDEGEE. V lost 0 bases and J lost 7, with 10 bases in between. The CDR3 covers 14 residues. The CDR3 DNA reads as TGTGCCAGCAGCTTGGCCAGGGTGGGTGAAAAACTGTTTTTT. Protein: CASSLARVGEKLFF.

This chain connects TRBV23-1 to TRBJ2-1; the match to TRBD2 covers 8 bases. TRBV23-1 is identified as an open reading frame with a role that is uncertain. The CDR3 is made up of 17 amino acids. J lost 5 bases, V lost 6 bases, and 15 bases had no gene match. This CDR3 reads CASSLRAPGGLNNEQFF. CDR3 DNA: TGCGCCAGCAGCCTGAGAGCGCCGGGGGGGCTAAACAATGAGCAGTTCTTC.

The chain links TRBV6-5 to TRBJ1-1, with D perhaps matching TRBD1 (5 bases). Germline CDR1 MNHEY, CDR2 SVGAGI. This CDR3 has 14 amino acids. V shed 4 bases and J shed 4 bases, with 13 bases lying between them. CDR3 nucleotides: TGTGCCAGCAGTTGGGGCACCGAGAGCACTGAAGCTTTCTTT. The encoded protein is CASSWGTESTEAFF.

This clone was counted once. This chain connects TRBV28 to TRBJ2-7; 7 bases agree with TRBD1. The CDR3 covers 14 residues. V was clipped by 5 bases and J by 7 bases; unmatched bases: 11. Looked up from germline, CDR1 is MDHEN and CDR2 is SYDVKM. The chain's CDR3 is CASSPLTGLWEQYF. The CDR3 DNA reads as TGTGCCAGCAGTCCTTTGACAGGGTTGTGGGAGCAGTACTTC.

J is TRBJ2-7 and V is TRBV27, with 7 bases aligning to TRBD1. The CDR3 loop spans 14 amino acids. Germline assignment: CDR1 MNHEY and CDR2 SMNVEV (reference sequence). J lost 7 bases, V lost 5 bases, and 11 bases had no gene match. The CDR3 DNA is TGTGCCAGCAGTCCTGACAGGGTGGTGAAAGAGCAGTACTTC. Translation gives CASSPDRVVKEQYF.

The chain employs TRBV6-6 and TRBJ2-7, with D perhaps matching TRBD2 (7 bases). Germline lookup yields CDR1 MNHNY and CDR2 SVGAGI (reference sequence). CDR3 length: 13 residues. Trimming removed 8 bases at V and 3 bases at J, with 14 bases between. The CDR3 region is CASSRGDYYEQYF. In DNA form, the CDR3 reads TGTGCCAGCTCGAGGGGGGACTACTACGAGCAGTACTTC.

The chain couples TRBV5-4 to TRBJ2-3, with 9 bases that match TRBD2. The V and J ends lost 0 bases and 6 bases, in that order; junction bases with no gene match: 5. Germline-derived CDR1 and CDR2 are SGHNT and YYREEE (reference sequence). This CDR3 is 15 amino acids long. CDR3 bases: TGTGCCAGCAGCTTGGGGGTAGCGGGGGCGGATACGCAGTATTTT. This encodes CASSLGVAGADTQYF. Variable domain in full (rest from reference TRBV5-4 and TRBJ2-3): ETGVTQSPTHLIKTRGQQVTLRCSSQSGHNTVSWYQQALGQGPQFIFQYYREEENGRGNFPPRFSGLQFPNYSSELNVNALELDDSALYLCASSLGVAGADTQYFGPGTRLTVL.

The chain uses TRBV5-6 and TRBJ2-6; no firm D call. Trimming shortened V by 0 bases and J by 1 base, and 8 bases separated the two germline ends. Looked up from germline, CDR1 is SGHDT and CDR2 is YYEEEE. The length of the CDR3 is 16 residues. The CDR3 DNA is TGTGCCAGCAGCTTGGACAACTTTTCTGGGGCCAACGTCCTGACTTTC. Residues: CASSLDNFSGANVLTF. Full variable domain (remainder filled in from reference TRBV5-6 and TRBJ2-6): DAGVTQSPTHLIKTRGQQVTLRCSPKSGHDTVSWYQQALGQGPQFIFQYYEEEERQRGNFPDRFSGHQFPNYSSELNVNALLLGDSALYLCASSLDNFSGANVLTFGAGSRLTVL.

On this clone itself: A junction end diverges from the germline sequence, so it may reflect a read error. V is TRBV7-2 and J is TRBJ2-1; D may match TRBD1 or TRBD2 (5 bases each). The CDR3 has 16 amino acids. Germline CDR1 and CDR2: SGHTA and FQGNSA. DNA of the CDR3: TGTGCCGGCAGCTTATTCCGGTCCGGGGCAGACAATGAGCAGTTCTTC. It encodes CAGSLFRSGADNEQFF. The complete variable domain, with remaining parts taken from reference TRBV7-2 and TRBJ2-1, reads GAGVSQSPSNKVTEKGKDVELRCDPISGHTALYWYRQSLGQGLEFLIYFQGNSAPDKSGLPSDRFSAERTGGSVSTLTIQRTQQEDSAVYLCAGSLFRSGADNEQFFGPGTRLTVL.

This chain joins TRBV10-3 and TRBJ1-2; D perhaps matches TRBD1 (5 bases). The CDR3 is 15 amino acids. The ends were cut back, 6 bases at V and 4 bases at J, with 18 bases in the middle. The germline V gene has CDR1 ENHRY and CDR2 SYGVKD. The CDR3 sequence is CAIRDLLGDPYGYTF. The CDR3 DNA reads TGTGCCATCAGAGACTTGTTGGGGGACCCCTATGGCTACACCTTC.

The chain carries TRBV7-8 and TRBJ1-4, with a possible D match to TRBD1 (5 bases). This CDR3 spans 16 amino acids. V lost 5 bases, J lost 8 bases, and 21 bases lay in between. Germline V gene data show CDR1 as SGHVS and CDR2 as FQNEAQ. The CDR3 DNA follows: TGTGCCAGCAGCCCCAGAAAGACAGCCCTCGGGGAAAAACTGTTTTTT. As protein: CASSPRKTALGEKLFF. Full variable domain (outside the CDR3, taken from reference TRBV7-8 and TRBJ1-4): GAGVSQSPRYKVAKRGQDVALRCDPISGHVSLFWYQQALGQGPEFLTYFQNEAQLDKSGLPSDRFFAERPEGSVSTLKIQRTQQEDSAVYLCASSPRKTALGEKLFFGSGTQLSVL.

This clone was picked up one time. The CDR3 loop reads CASSRDRGLKNEQFF. The CDR3 nucleotides are TGTGCCAGCTCCAGGGACAGGGGGCTGAAGAATGAGCAGTTCTTC. The chain uses TRBV7-9 and TRBJ2-1, with 12 bases matching TRBD1. This CDR3 spans 15 amino acids. Germline trimming cut 8 bases from V and 7 bases from J; bases unmatched to any gene: 9. The germline CDR1 and CDR2 sequences are SEHNR and FQNEAQ (reference sequence).

This chain links TRBV7-2 with TRBJ2-7, with a possible D match to TRBD1 (5 bases). Trimming stripped 5 bases from V and 3 bases from J, with 14 bases between. The CDR3 has 14 residues. The germline V gene encodes CDR1 SGHTA and CDR2 FQGNSA. In DNA form, the CDR3 reads TGTGCCAGCAGCCCGCGGACACAGTTCTACGAGCAGTACTTC. Translation gives CASSPRTQFYEQYF.

The chain uses TRBV21-1 and TRBJ2-5. TRBV21-1 is termed a pseudogene. This CDR3 spans 14 amino acids. For the CDR3, the DNA is TGTGCCAGCAGCAAAGTAGAGAATAAAGGGACCCAGTACTTC. Encoded protein: CASSKVENKGTQYF.

This clone was counted only a few times. This chain uses TRBV15 with TRBJ1-2; 9 nucleotides align to TRBD1. Trimming took 1 base from V and 3 from J; bases not matched to a gene: 6. Per the germline V gene, CDR1 is LNHNV and CDR2 is YYDKDF (reference sequence). The CDR3 runs 16 residues. The CDR3 spells CATSRGGGQGHYGYTF. The CDR3 region has the DNA TGTGCCACCAGCAGAGGCGGGGGACAGGGACACTATGGCTACACCTTC. The full variable domain, with the rest looked up from reference TRBV15 and TRBJ1-2, is DAMVIQNPRYQVTQFGKPVTLSCSQTLNHNVMYWYQQKSSQAPKLLFHYYDKDFNNEADTPDNFQSRRPNTSFCFLDIRSPGLGDTAMYLCATSRGGGQGHYGYTFGSGTRLTVV.

The V call is TRBV5-4, the J call TRBJ2-7, with 10 bases aligning to TRBD2. The V gene's germline CDR1 is SGHNT and CDR2 YYREEE (reference sequence). The junction had 3 bases not matched to a gene; V was cut back by 0 bases and J by 3 bases. There are 15 residues in the CDR3. CDR3 residues: CASSLGTSGLYEQYF. CDR3 bases: TGTGCCAGCAGCTTGGGGACTAGCGGACTCTACGAGCAGTACTTC.

This clone was recorded only once. This chain connects TRBV5-5 to TRBJ1-2; D gene ambiguous. The germline gives CDR1 SGHKS, CDR2 YYEKEE (reference sequence). The CDR3 sequence is 15 residues long. V shed 3 bases and J shed 8 bases, with 20 bases lying between them. The CDR3 DNA reads as TGTGCCAGCAGCTCGGGCCCACGAGGTTCTGGAGGCTACACCTTC. This encodes CASSSGPRGSGGYTF. Using reference TRBV5-5 and TRBJ1-2 for the parts outside the CDR3, the full variable domain is DAGVTQSPTHLIKTRGQQVTLRCSPISGHKSVSWYQQVLGQGPQFIFQYYEKEERGRGNFPDRFSARQFPNYSSELNVNALLLGDSALYLCASSSGPRGSGGYTFGSGTRLTVV.

The chain employs TRBV5-6 and TRBJ2-7, with D possibly called TRBD1 or TRBD2 (5 bases each). Germline V gene data show CDR1 as SGHDT and CDR2 as YYEEEE. This CDR3 is 13 amino acids long. Trimming left V 5 bases short and J 4 bases short, with 13 bases between. The CDR3 sequence is CASSRDHNYEQYF. CDR3 DNA sequence: TGTGCCAGCAGTCGGGACCACAATTACGAGCAGTACTTC.

CDR3 in DNA: TGTGCCAGTAGGGGGCCTGACGCCAGCTCCTATAATTCACCCCTCCACTTT. It yields the protein CASRGPDASSYNSPLHF. This chain joins TRBV19 and TRBJ1-6, with D possibly being TRBD1 (5 bases). This CDR3 contains 17 residues. Trimming removed 6 bases at V and 0 bases at J, with 15 bases between. Germline V lookup: CDR1 LNHDA, CDR2 SQIVND (reference sequence).

The chain is built from TRBV28 and TRBJ1-5; D not certain. CDR1 and CDR2 (germline): MDHEN, SYDVKM. Trimming cost V 2 bases and J 7 bases, with 6 bases left between them. The CDR3 is 12 amino acids. The CDR3 nucleotides are TGTGCCAGCAGTTTAATGTCACAGCCCCAGCATTTT. It codes for CASSLMSQPQHF.

The rearrangement uses TRBV6-5 and TRBJ2-3, with D tentatively TRBD2 (6 bases). This CDR3 has 15 amino acids. With 8 bases removed from V and 7 bases from J, the gap between germline ends came to 22 bases. Per the germline V gene, CDR1 is MNHEY and CDR2 is SVGAGI. The CDR3 region is CASLSSRGGVNTQYF. In DNA, the CDR3 is TGTGCCAGCCTTAGTTCGAGGGGCGGGGTGAATACGCAGTATTTT.

In its sample, this clone was seen once. This sequence joins TRBV28 and TRBJ2-3; 8 nucleotides line up with TRBD2. Germline V gene lookup returns CDR1 MDHEN and CDR2 SYDVKM. The V segment lost 6 bases and the J segment 3 bases; nucleotides outside the gene matches: 11. The CDR3 covers 16 residues. The CDR3 is CASRPRAGEFTDTQYF. The DNA for the CDR3 is TGTGCCAGCAGGCCCCGAGCGGGAGAGTTTACAGATACGCAGTATTTT.

Note on this clone: The junction and the germline gene differ at one end; a read error may be behind it. Here the CDR3 DNA reads TGTGCTAGCAGCCCCGGACGGCTGCAAGAGACCCAGTACTTC. This translates into CASSPGRLQETQYF. The genes are TRBV7-7 and TRBJ2-5; D remains unclear. CDR3 length: 14 residues. CDR1 is SSHAT and CDR2 is FNYEAQ in the germline V gene (reference sequence).

The chain has TRBV15 and TRBJ1-3; D unclear. Between the trimmed V and J ends, which lost 1 base and 1 base, there was a span of 5 bases. CDR1 and CDR2 from the germline V gene are LNHNV and YYDKDF (reference sequence). The length of the CDR3 is 14 residues. CDR3 sequence reads: CATSRGGSGNTIYF. In DNA, the CDR3 is TGTGCCACCAGCAGAGGAGGTTCTGGAAACACCATATATTTT.

This clone has only a few counts. The CDR3 region is CASSENRLSNQPQHF. The CDR3 DNA reads as TGTGCCAGCAGTGAAAACAGGCTTAGCAATCAGCCCCAGCATTTT. V gene TRBV6-1 combines with J gene TRBJ1-5; D may be TRBD1 (5 bases). The V and J ends lost 2 bases and 0 bases respectively, with 8 bases between them. Germline V gives CDR1 MNHNS, CDR2 SASEGT. The CDR3 is 15 residues long.

The V and J genes are TRBV18 and TRBJ1-3; D not certain. Germline assignment: CDR1 KGHSH and CDR2 LQKENI. The CDR3 spans 14 residues. Trimming pared 3 bases from V and 4 bases from J, leaving 10 bases between. CDR3 sequence (DNA): TGTGCCAGCTCACCCAGATCTTGGGGAAACACCATATATTTT. Translating it yields CASSPRSWGNTIYF. Full variable domain (missing parts from reference TRBV18 and TRBJ1-3): NAGVMQNPRHLVRRRGQEARLRCSPMKGHSHVYWYRQLPEEGLKFMVYLQKENIIDESGMPKERFSAEFPKEGPSILRIQQVVRGDSAAYFCASSPRSWGNTIYFGEGSWLTVV.

V is TRBV7-2 and J is TRBJ2-3, with 11 positions matching TRBD2. The CDR3 sequence is 15 residues long. V shed 6 bases and J 0 bases; nucleotides not matched to a gene: 2. CDR1 and CDR2 from the germline V gene are SGHTA and FQGNSA. CDR3 region: CASRRTSGSTDTQYF. DNA of the CDR3: TGTGCCAGCAGGCGGACTAGCGGGAGCACAGATACGCAGTATTTT.

The chain is built from TRBV27 and TRBJ1-2, with 8 bases that match TRBD1. V lost 5 bases to trimming and J lost 4 bases; unmatched junction nucleotides: 9. The CDR3 sequence is 15 residues long. CDR1 is MNHEY, CDR2 SMNVEV, per germline (reference sequence). The CDR3 protein is CASSLDVTGGYGYTF. CDR3 in DNA: TGTGCCAGCAGTCTTGACGTCACAGGGGGCTATGGCTACACCTTC.

This sequence joins TRBV24-1 and TRBJ2-1, with TRBD2 matching 9 bases. From germline, CDR1 is KGHDR and CDR2 SFDVKD. The CDR3 is made up of 18 amino acids. V shed 2 bases, J shed 3 bases, and the junction held 10 bases outside the gene matches. CDR3 DNA: TGTGCCACCAGTGATTCCAGGGAGACTAGCGGAAACTACAATGAGCAGTTCTTC. Encoded protein: CATSDSRETSGNYNEQFF.

The chain couples TRBV24-1 to TRBJ2-1, with 9 bases aligning to TRBD2. Germline V gene data show CDR1 as KGHDR and CDR2 as SFDVKD. V shed 3 bases and J 8 bases; nucleotides not matched to a gene: 7. This CDR3 is 15 amino acids long. CDR3 protein: CATSDLREGFDEQFF. CDR3 DNA sequence: TGTGCCACCAGTGATCTGCGGGAGGGTTTCGATGAGCAGTTCTTC.